This TCR beta chain was captured by sequencing in a study of T cell clonality in common variable immunodeficiency. Study findings and constraints: CVID patient heterogeneity limited repertoire-clinical complication correlations. CVID subjects showed higher TCRbeta clonality than healthy controls. Shared TCRbeta clones were fewer between CVID subjects than controls.

There are many counts of this clone. Its antigen is currently unknown. A junction boundary mismatches the germline segment, possibly from a read error. The read is 3 residues too short to cover the CDR3 end, so that end is filled in from the germline J gene. The CDR3 runs 14 residues. Germline V gives CDR1 LGHNA, CDR2 YNFKEQ. Data came from immunoSEQ multiplex PCR; TCRdb stores just in-frame clones and leaves some out. Observed in the sample are 50,000 to 65,000 clones, none of them singletons. This rearrangement joins TRBV4-2 to TRBJ1-2, with D unclear. Sequencing was done on a sample of peripheral blood mononuclear cells. This receptor was identified in a person aged 18 to 75 in good health. The CDR3 DNA, read in part, is TGCGCCAGCAGCCAAGAAAACAGTAACTATGGC. This gives the protein CASSQENSNYG. The entire CDR3 protein is CASSQENSNYGYTF.